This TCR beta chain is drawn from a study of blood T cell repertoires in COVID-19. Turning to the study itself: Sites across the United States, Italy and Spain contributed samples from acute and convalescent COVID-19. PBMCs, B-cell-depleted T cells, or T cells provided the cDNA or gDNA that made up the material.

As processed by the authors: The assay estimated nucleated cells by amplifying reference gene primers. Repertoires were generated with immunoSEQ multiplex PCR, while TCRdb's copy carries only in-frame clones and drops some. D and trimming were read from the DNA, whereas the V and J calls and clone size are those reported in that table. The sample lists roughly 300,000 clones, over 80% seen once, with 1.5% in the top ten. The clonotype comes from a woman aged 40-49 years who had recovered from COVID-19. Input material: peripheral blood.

CDR3: CAWSVLDNSPLHF. CDR3 coding DNA: TGTGCCTGGAGTGTACTGGATAATTCACCCCTCCACTTT. This chain uses TRBV30 with TRBJ1-6, with D uncertain. In germline, CDR1 is GTSNPN, CDR2 SVGIG (reference sequence). The CDR3 is made up of 13 amino acids. V was trimmed by 0 bases and J by 5 bases, leaving 5 bases between them.